This T cell receptor beta chain was recorded in a study of blood T cell repertoires in COVID-19 (dated by TCRdb to 2020 to 2021). In terms of the full investigation: The collaborator samples originated in the United States, Italy and Spain and spanned the acute and convalescent phases of COVID-19. The material from the prospective study consisted of cDNA or gDNA derived from T cells, B-cell-depleted T cells, or PBMCs. Deeply sampled blood TCRbeta repertoires from subjects exposed to, actively infected with, or recovered from COVID-19 were included in the dataset. The repertoires were released in a freely available public database meant as a resource for research on the immune response to SARS-CoV-2. Samples came from the ongoing ImmuneRACE study (first 160 participants) plus 1,254 subjects from 6 global collaborators. A de-identified subject ID, COVID-19 status, age in years and sex were almost always included in the sample metadata. Where HLA class I and class II types were available, the types were taken from metadata supplied by the sample provider, not from assay-based typing. General findings and caveats noted by the study authors: The amount of clinical and demographic metadata varied by source and participant and was provided uncurated.

The junction shows trimming of 4 bases on V and 4 bases on J, and the gene matches do not reach 4 bases of it. Via the germline V gene (reference sequence), CDR1 is LGHDT and CDR2 YNNKEL. The CDR3 spans 16 residues, from the cysteine through the phenylalanine. Only the CDR3 region is kept as DNA, spanning 48 bases read in frame from base 1. Enrolling through a virtual design, the prospective study's participants ranged in age from roughly 18 to 100 years and lived across roughly 23 United States geographic areas. To assign participants to cohorts, the prospective study relied on clinical history that participants themselves reported in a screening survey and a study questionnaire. Mobile phlebotomists in the prospective study collected whole blood, serum and a nasopharyngeal or oropharyngeal swab from every participant. Additional blood draws and questionnaires over an approximately two-month period could optionally be provided by prospective study participants. Blood samples from the prospective study were shipped frozen or at room temperature prior to DNA extraction.

The immunoSEQ Assay, a bias-controlled multiplex PCR, was used to amplify TCRbeta CDR3 regions from genomic DNA. The original pipeline was this. Nucleated cell counts per sample were estimated from amplification of reference gene primers within the assay. To quantify the absolute abundance of each unique TCRbeta CDR3 rearrangement, sequence reads were collapsed and filtered. Productive Simpson clonality was computed per sample as the square root of Simpson's diversity index over productive rearrangements. TCRdb's version of the immuneACCESS table is confined to in-frame rearrangements and falls short of the full clone set. An unresolved V gene accounts for under half of the shortfall where checked; the remainder is of unknown origin. The V and J calls and clone size come from that table; D and trimming were worked out from the DNA. The sample table records around 190,000 clones; roughly 86% of these occur just once. 10% of the sample belongs to the ten largest clones.

The count of this clone is one. Its antigen specificity is not known. Base qualities are missing; no much larger clone stands one base away. The origin of this receptor is a young man with acute COVID-19. Sequencing was carried out using PBMCs or T cells enriched from blood (not recorded which). The sequence links TRBV3-1 (or the pseudogene TRBV3-2) to TRBJ2-2, with 12 middle bases fitting TRBD1. The DNA reads TGTGCCAGCAGCCCGGGACAGGGGGCCGTCACCGGGGAGCTGTTTTTT. It codes for CASSPGQGAVTGELFF.